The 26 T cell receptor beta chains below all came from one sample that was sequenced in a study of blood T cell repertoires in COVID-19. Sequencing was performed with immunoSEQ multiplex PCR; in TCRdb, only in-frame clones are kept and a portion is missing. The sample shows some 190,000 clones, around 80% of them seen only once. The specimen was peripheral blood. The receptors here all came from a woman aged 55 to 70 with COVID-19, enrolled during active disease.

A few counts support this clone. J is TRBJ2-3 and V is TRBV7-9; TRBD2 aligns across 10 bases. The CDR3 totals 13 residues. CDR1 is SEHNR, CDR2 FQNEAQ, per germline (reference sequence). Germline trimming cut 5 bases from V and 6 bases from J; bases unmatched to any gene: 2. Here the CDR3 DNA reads TGTGCCAGCAGCGAGGGACTAGCGGATACGCAGTATTTT. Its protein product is CASSEGLADTQYF.

CDR3 nucleotides: TGTGCCAGCAGTCCCCCCTTTACATTTAGACAGGCTGAAGCTTTCTTT. Translated: CASSPPFTFRQAEAFF. The rearrangement links TRBV6-6 to TRBJ1-1, with D perhaps matching TRBD1 (6 bases). V was clipped by 5 bases and J by 6 bases, with 22 bases between them. This CDR3 region has 16 residues. Germline CDR1 is MNHNY and CDR2 is SVGAGI (reference sequence).

The CDR3 here is CATTRDVGELFF. The CDR3 bases are TGTGCCACAACTAGAGACGTCGGGGAGCTGTTTTTT. V and J are TRBV10-3 and TRBJ2-2; maybe TRBD2 (5 bases). CDR3 length: 12 residues. CDR1 ENHRY and CDR2 SYGVKD come from the germline V gene. V dropped 10 bases and J dropped 7 bases, with 13 bases sitting between them.

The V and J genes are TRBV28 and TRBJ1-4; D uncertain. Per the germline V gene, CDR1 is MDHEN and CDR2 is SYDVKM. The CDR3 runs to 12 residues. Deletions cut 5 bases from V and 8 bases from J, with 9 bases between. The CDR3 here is CASSHAEEKLFF. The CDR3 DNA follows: TGTGCCAGCAGTCACGCCGAGGAAAAACTGTTTTTT.

The CDR3 region has the DNA TGTGCCAGCAGTTACCAGAAACCTCCAAGCAATCAGCCCCAGCATTTT. The encoded protein is CASSYQKPPSNQPQHF. The rearrangement uses TRBV6-5 and TRBJ1-5; D remains unclear. Deletions cut 2 bases from V and 1 base from J, with 12 bases between. Germline V gene lookup returns CDR1 MNHEY and CDR2 SVGAGI. The CDR3 runs to 16 residues.

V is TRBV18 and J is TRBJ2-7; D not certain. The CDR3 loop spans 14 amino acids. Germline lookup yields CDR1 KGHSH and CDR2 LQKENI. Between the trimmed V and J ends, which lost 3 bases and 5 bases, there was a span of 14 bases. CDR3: CASSPRASLDEQYF. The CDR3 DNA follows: TGTGCCAGCTCACCCCGAGCTAGTCTTGACGAGCAGTACTTC.

The CDR3 coding sequence is TGTGCCAGCAGCCCGACATTTACCGGGGAGCTGTTTTTT. It translates to CASSPTFTGELFF. The V and J genes are TRBV14 and TRBJ2-2; D not resolved. Germline CDR1 and CDR2: SGHDN and FVKESK. Trimming took off 4 bases at V and 5 bases at J, with 8 bases between the two ends. The CDR3 has 13 residues.

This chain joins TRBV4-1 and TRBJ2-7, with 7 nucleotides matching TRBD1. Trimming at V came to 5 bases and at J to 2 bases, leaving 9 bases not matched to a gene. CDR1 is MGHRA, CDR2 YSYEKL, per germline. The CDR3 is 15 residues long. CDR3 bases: TGCGCCAGCAGCGCCCGACAGGGAAGTCCCTACGAGCAGTACTTC. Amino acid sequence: CASSARQGSPYEQYF.

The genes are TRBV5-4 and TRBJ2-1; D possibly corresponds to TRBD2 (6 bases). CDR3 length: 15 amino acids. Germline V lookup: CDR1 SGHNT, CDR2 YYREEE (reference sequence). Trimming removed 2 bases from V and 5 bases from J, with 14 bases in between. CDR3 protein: CASSLGGIGHNEQFF. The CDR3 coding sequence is TGTGCCAGCAGCTTAGGCGGGATTGGCCACAATGAGCAGTTCTTC.

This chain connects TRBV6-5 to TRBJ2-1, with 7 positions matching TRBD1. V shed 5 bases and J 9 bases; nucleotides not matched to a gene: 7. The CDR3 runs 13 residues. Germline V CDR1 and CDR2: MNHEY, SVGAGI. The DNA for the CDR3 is TGTGCCAGCAGTAAATACAGGGGCGGTGAGCAGTTCTTC. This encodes CASSKYRGGEQFF.

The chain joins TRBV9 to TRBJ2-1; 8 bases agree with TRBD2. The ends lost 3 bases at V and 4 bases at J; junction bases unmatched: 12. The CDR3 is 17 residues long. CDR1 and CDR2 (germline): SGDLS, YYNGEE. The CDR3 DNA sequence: TGTGCCAGCAGCGCTCACCCCGGGGGGGCAGCTTACAATGAGCAGTTCTTC. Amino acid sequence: CASSAHPGGAAYNEQFF.

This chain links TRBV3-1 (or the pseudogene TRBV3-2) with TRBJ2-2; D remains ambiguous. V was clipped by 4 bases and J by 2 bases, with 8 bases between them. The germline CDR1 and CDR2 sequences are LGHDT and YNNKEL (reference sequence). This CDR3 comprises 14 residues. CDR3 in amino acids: CASSPMPNTGELFF. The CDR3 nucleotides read TGTGCCAGCAGCCCTATGCCCAACACCGGGGAGCTGTTTTTT.

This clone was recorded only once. CDR3 region: CASSSLYNSPLHF. CDR3 DNA sequence: TGTGCCAGCAGTTCCCTTTATAATTCACCCCTCCACTTT. The rearrangement uses TRBV12-3 or TRBV12-4 and TRBJ1-6, with unresolved D. The V gene lost 4 bases and the J gene lost 4 bases, with 5 bases spanning the gap. This CDR3 has 13 residues.

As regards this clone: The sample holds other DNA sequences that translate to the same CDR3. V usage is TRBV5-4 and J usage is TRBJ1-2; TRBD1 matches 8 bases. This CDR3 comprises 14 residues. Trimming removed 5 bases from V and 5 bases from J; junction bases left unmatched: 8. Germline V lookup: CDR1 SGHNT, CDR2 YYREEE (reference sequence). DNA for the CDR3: TGTGCCAGCAGGGTTCCGGGACAGGTATATGGCTACACCTTC. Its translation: CASRVPGQVYGYTF.

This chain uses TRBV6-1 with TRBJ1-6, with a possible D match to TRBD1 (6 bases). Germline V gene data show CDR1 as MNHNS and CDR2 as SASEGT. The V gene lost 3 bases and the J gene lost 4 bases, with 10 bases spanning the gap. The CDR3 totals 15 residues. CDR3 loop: CASSDFDRYNSPLHF. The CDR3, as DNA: TGTGCCAGCAGTGATTTTGACAGGTATAATTCACCCCTCCACTTT.

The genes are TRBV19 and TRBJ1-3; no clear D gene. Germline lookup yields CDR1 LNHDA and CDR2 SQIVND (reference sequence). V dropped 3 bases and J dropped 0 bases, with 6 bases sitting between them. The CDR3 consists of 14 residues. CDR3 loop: CASSIGNSGNTIYF. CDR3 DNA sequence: TGTGCCAGTAGTATCGGGAACTCTGGAAACACCATATATTTT.

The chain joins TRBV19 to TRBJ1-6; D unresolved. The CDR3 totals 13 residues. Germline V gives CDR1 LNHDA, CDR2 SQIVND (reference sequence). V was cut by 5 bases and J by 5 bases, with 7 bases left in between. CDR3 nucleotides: TGTGCCAGTAGTTGGCAGGATAATTCACCCCTCCACTTT. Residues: CASSWQDNSPLHF.

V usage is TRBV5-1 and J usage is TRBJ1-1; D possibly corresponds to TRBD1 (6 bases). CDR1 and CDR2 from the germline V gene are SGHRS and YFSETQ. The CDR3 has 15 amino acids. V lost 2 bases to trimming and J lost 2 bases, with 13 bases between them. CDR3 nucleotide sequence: TGCGCCAGCAGCTTTACCCAGGGACACAACACTGAAGCTTTCTTT. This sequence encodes CASSFTQGHNTEAFF.

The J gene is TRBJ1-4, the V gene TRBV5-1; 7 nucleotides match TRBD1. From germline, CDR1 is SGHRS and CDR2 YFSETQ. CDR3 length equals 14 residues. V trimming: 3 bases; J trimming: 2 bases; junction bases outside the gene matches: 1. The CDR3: CASSSRGTNEKLFF. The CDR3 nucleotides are TGCGCCAGCAGCTCCAGGGGGACTAATGAAAAACTGTTTTTT.

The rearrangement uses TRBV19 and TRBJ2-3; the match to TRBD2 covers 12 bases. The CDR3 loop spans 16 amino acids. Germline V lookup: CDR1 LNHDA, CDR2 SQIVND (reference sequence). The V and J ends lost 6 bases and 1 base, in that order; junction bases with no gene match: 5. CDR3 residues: CASRIRLAGGTDTQYF. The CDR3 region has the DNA TGTGCCAGTAGAATCCGACTAGCGGGGGGCACAGATACGCAGTATTTT.

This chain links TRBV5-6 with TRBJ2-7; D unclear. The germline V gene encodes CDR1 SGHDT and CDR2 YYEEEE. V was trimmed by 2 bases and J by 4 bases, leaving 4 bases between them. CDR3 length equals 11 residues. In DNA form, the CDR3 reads TGTGCCAGCAGCTTTTCTTACGAGCAGTACTTC. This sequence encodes CASSFSYEQYF.

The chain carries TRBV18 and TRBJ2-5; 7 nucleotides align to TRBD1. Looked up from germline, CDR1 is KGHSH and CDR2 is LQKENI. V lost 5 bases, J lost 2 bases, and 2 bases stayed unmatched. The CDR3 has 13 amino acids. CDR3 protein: CASSSGQQETQYF. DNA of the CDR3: TGTGCCAGCTCATCGGGACAGCAAGAGACCCAGTACTTC.

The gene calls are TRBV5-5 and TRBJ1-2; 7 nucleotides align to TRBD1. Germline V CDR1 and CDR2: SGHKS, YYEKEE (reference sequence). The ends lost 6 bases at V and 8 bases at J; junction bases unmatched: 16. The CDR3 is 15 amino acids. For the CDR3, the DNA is TGTGCCAGCACGGAGGGGGCGCGGGGCTCGGGCGGCTACACCTTC. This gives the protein CASTEGARGSGGYTF.

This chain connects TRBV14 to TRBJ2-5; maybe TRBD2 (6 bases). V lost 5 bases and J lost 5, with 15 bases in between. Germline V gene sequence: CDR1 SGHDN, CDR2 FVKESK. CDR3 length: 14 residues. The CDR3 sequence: CASSGAQAGETQYF. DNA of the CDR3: TGTGCCAGCAGCGGCGCCCAGGCGGGGGAGACCCAGTACTTC. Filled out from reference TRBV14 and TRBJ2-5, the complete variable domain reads EAGVTQFPSHSVIEKGQTVTLRCDPISGHDNLYWYRRVMGKEIKFLLHFVKESKQDESGMPNNRFLAERTGGTYSTLKVQPAELEDSGVYFCASSGAQAGETQYFGPGTRLLVL.

Here the CDR3 reads CASSPPLGPSGSYNEQFF. In nucleotides, the CDR3 is TGTGCCAGCTCACCCCCCCTAGGGCCTAGCGGCTCCTACAATGAGCAGTTCTTC. The chain joins TRBV18 to TRBJ2-1; the match to TRBD2 covers 7 bases. Germline CDR1 reads KGHSH; CDR2 reads LQKENI. V lost 3 bases to trimming and J lost 0 bases; unmatched junction nucleotides: 11. This CDR3 is built from 18 residues.

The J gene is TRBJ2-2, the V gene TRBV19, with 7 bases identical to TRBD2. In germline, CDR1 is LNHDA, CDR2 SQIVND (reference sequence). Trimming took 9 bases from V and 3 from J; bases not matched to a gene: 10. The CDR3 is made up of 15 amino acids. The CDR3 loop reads CASSRLAGDTGELFF. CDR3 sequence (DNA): TGTGCCAGCTCAAGACTAGCTGGGGACACCGGGGAGCTGTTTTTT.